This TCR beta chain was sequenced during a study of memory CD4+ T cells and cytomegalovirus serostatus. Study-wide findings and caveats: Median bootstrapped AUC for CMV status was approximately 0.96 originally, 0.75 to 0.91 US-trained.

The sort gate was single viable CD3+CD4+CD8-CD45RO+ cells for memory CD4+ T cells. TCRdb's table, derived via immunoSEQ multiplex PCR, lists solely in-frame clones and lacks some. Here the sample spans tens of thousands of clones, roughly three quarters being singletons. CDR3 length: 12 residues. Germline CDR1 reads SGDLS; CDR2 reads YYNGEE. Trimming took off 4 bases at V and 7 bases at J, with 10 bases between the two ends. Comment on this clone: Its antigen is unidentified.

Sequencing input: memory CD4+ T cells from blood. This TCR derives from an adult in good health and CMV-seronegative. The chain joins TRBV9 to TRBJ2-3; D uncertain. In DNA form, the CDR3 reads TGTGCCAGCAGCTCGCAATTGAATACGCAGTATTTT. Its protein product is CASSSQLNTQYF.